Listed below are T cell receptor beta chains from one sample, sequenced in a study of patients and donors after allogeneic stem cell transplantation. TCRdb re-derived calls from the RT-PCR reads in MiXCR, one entry per CDR3 protein. The table records about a million distinct CDR3 sequences, approximately 19% of them present only once. The sequenced sample consisted of blood, either unsorted or a sorted T cell fraction (not recorded which). The source of these receptors is a human donor who was either an allogeneic HSCT recipient or a stem cell or donor lymphocyte infusion donor (not recorded which). It is not recorded whose cells these are; they may come from a transplant donor. The CDR3 runs from the conserved cysteine through the conserved F or W. D genes are given only for firm matches. For some rows the clone size is stated as once, few or many, or as a class when expanded; others skip it.

d_call	v_call	clone_size	j_call	cdr3_nt	cdr3_aa
-	TRBV4-1	-	TRBJ1-6	TGCGCCAGCAGGTTGATACCGGTTTTTAATTCACCCCTCCACTTT	CASRLIPVFNSPLHF
TRBD1	TRBV12-3/TRBV12-4	-	TRBJ1-2	TGTGCCAGCAGTTCGTCTTCCGGGACAGGCAACTATGGCTACACCTTC	CASSSSSGTGNYGYTF
-	TRBV5-1	few	TRBJ1-2	TGCGCCAGCAGCTTGGCCCCAGGGAACTATGGCTACACCTTC	CASSLAPGNYGYTF
-	TRBV21-1	few	TRBJ2-7	TGTGCCAGCAGCAAAGTATTACCCTTCAGACCCGAGCAGTACTTC	CASSKVLPFRPEQYF
TRBD1	TRBV7-2	-	TRBJ2-7	TGTGCCAGCAGCCCCACAGGGGGCCGAAACGAGCAGTACTTC	CASSPTGGRNEQYF
-	TRBV4-1	-	TRBJ2-1	TGCGCCAGCAGCCAAGTTCTAGTGGAGAATGAGCAGTTCTTC	CASSQVLVENEQFF
TRBD2	TRBV20-1	-	TRBJ2-3	TGCAGTGCTAGCAAACTAGCGTATGACACAGATACGCAGTATTTT	CSASKLAYDTDTQYF
-	TRBV30	few	TRBJ1-3	TGTGCCTGGAGTGTCAGCGGAAACACCATATATTTT	CAWSVSGNTIYF
-	TRBV6-5	few	TRBJ2-3	TGTGCCAGCAGTTACTCCATCGGGCCCGGCGATACGCAGTATTTT	CASSYSIGPGDTQYF
-	TRBV5-1	few	TRBJ2-1	TGCGCCAGCAGCTTGAGGGCGCGGGACCCTTACAATGAGCAGTTCTTC	CASSLRARDPYNEQFF
-	TRBV5-1	-	TRBJ1-4	TGCGCCAGCAGCTTGGCTGTGGGCAGGGCTCCTGAAAAACTGTTTTTT	CASSLAVGRAPEKLFF
TRBD1	TRBV5-5	-	TRBJ2-1	TGTGCCAGCAGCCCCGGGGACAGGGGGTCCTACAATGAGCAGTTCTTC	CASSPGDRGSYNEQFF
TRBD1	TRBV5-5	-	TRBJ1-5	TGTGCCAGCAGCCACCGACAGGGGAGCAATCAGCCCCAGCATTTT	CASSHRQGSNQPQHF
-	TRBV12-3/TRBV12-4	few	TRBJ1-3	TGTGCCAGCAGTTTCGGGGGATCTCGAAACACCATATATTTT	CASSFGGSRNTIYF
-	TRBV5-1	many	TRBJ2-1	TGCGCCAGCAGCTTGGATCTGGGGTCTTACAATGAGCAGTTCTTC	CASSLDLGSYNEQFF
-	TRBV15	-	TRBJ2-7	TGTGCCACCAGCAGATATGGGGGACAGCAGTACTTC	CATSRYGGQQYF
-	TRBV20-1	few	TRBJ2-7	TGCAGTGCTCGCCGATGGTCGCTTGATAACCACGAGCAGTACTTC	CSARRWSLDNHEQYF
-	TRBV11-3	-	TRBJ2-1	TGTGCCAGCAGCTTAGGGAGACAGGACTGGGATGAGCAGTTCTTC	CASSLGRQDWDEQFF
TRBD2	TRBV4-1	-	TRBJ2-3	TGCGCCAGCAGCCAACCGCGGCGGGAGGGCCAGGATGATACGCAGTATTTT	CASSQPRREGQDDTQYF
TRBD2	TRBV12-3/TRBV12-4	few	TRBJ2-3	TGTGCCAGCACGGGCGGGAGCCACACAGATACGCAGTATTTT	CASTGGSHTDTQYF
TRBD2	TRBV20-1	-	TRBJ2-1	TGCAGTGCAAGACGGGGGGGCGGGTTTGATGAGCAGTTCTTC	CSARRGGGFDEQFF
TRBD1	TRBV5-6	-	TRBJ2-6	TGTGCCAGCAGCCCGGACAGGGGGCTCTCTGGGGCCAACGTCCTGACTTTC	CASSPDRGLSGANVLTF
-	TRBV19	-	TRBJ2-7	TGTGCCAGTAGTATAGTCGGCGGTGAGTACGAGCAGTACTTC	CASSIVGGEYEQYF
TRBD2	TRBV15	-	TRBJ2-7	TGTGCCACCAGTCCTAGCGGACCCTACTACGAGCAGTACTTC	CATSPSGPYYEQYF
-	TRBV9	-	TRBJ2-3	TGTGCCAGCCAACCCAGGGGCGGCGGGGGCACAGATACGCAGTATTTT	CASQPRGGGGTDTQYF
TRBD1	TRBV29-1	-	TRBJ1-1	TGCAGCGTCCAACAGGGGTTGAAGACTGAAGCTTTCTTT	CSVQQGLKTEAFF
-	TRBV3-1	few	TRBJ2-7	TGTGCCAGCAGCCAAGCGAATAGGCTCAACGAGCAGTACTTC	CASSQANRLNEQYF
-	TRBV2	-	TRBJ1-3	TGTGCCAGTTCTATACAGGGAAATATTGGAAACACCATATATTTT	CASSIQGNIGNTIYF
-	TRBV12-3/TRBV12-4	-	TRBJ2-5	TGTGCCAGCAGTTTAGGGGCGTGGGAGACCCAGTACTTC	CASSLGAWETQYF
-	TRBV6-1	few	TRBJ2-2	TGTGCCAGCACACGGGCCCTGAGGGCCGGGGAGCTGTTTTTT	CASTRALRAGELFF
TRBD2	TRBV29-1	few	TRBJ2-5	TGCAGCGTGACGGGACTAGCGGGAGTAGAGACCCAGTACTTC	CSVTGLAGVETQYF
TRBD1	TRBV24-1	-	TRBJ2-2	TGTGCCACCAGCCCCCAGGGGGCCCCCGCGAACACCGGGGAGCTGTTTTTT	CATSPQGAPANTGELFF
-	TRBV12-3/TRBV12-4	-	TRBJ2-7	TGTGCCAGCAGTCAACCGGGCTCTCCATACGAGCAGTACTTC	CASSQPGSPYEQYF
-	TRBV12-3/TRBV12-4	-	TRBJ1-2	TGTGCCAGCAGGGACAGTTTTCTTAACTATGGCTACACCTTC	CASRDSFLNYGYTF
-	TRBV19	-	TRBJ2-1	TGTGCCAGTAGTATAGAGTCGGGTACTTACTACAATGAGCAGTTCTTC	CASSIESGTYYNEQFF
-	TRBV5-1	few	TRBJ2-7	TGCGCCAGCAGCTTGAAGGCGATGAACCCGGGCTCCTACGAGCAGTACTTC	CASSLKAMNPGSYEQYF
TRBD1	TRBV6-1	few	TRBJ1-6	TGTGCCAGCAGCCTACCCGGGACAGCCTATAATTCACCCCTCCACTTT	CASSLPGTAYNSPLHF
TRBD2	TRBV10-3	-	TRBJ2-3	TGTGCCATCAGCCCCGGGACTAGCGGGAGTTCTGATACGCAGTATTTT	CAISPGTSGSSDTQYF
-	TRBV2	few	TRBJ2-2	TGTGCCAGCAAGGAGGTGGCTAACACCGGGGAGCTGTTTTTT	CASKEVANTGELFF
TRBD1	TRBV20-1	-	TRBJ1-4	TGCAGTGCTGGTAGACAGGGGGCTGAAAAACTGTTTTTT	CSAGRQGAEKLFF
-	TRBV7-8	-	TRBJ2-2	TGTGCCAGCATGGTCAGTACGAACACCGGGGAGCTGTTTTTT	CASMVSTNTGELFF
-	TRBV20-1	-	TRBJ2-3	TGCAGTGCTAGCCCCATCGGACGGACTGACTACACAGATACGCAGTATTTT	CSASPIGRTDYTDTQYF
-	TRBV12-3/TRBV12-4	many	TRBJ2-5	TGTGCCAGCAGCCCGGAGTCTCAAGAGACCCAGTACTTC	CASSPESQETQYF
TRBD2	TRBV4-1	many	TRBJ2-7	TGCGCCAGCAGCCGAACTAGCGGAGACTACGAGCAGTACTTC	CASSRTSGDYEQYF
TRBD2	TRBV20-1	-	TRBJ2-1	TGCAGTGCTAGCTCTGGGACTAGCTCCTACAATGAGCAGTTCTTC	CSASSGTSSYNEQFF